The 15 T cell receptor beta chains below were found in one sample sequenced in a study of cytomegalovirus exposure and HLA in healthy donors. The PCR contained 60 Vbeta and 13 Jbeta primers. Libraries were prepared by immunoSEQ multiplex PCR; TCRdb keeps only in-frame clonotypes and omits some of them. In total, the table holds approximately 79,000 clones. The sample was PBMCs. The receptors stem from a boy aged 10-17 years in good health and CMV-seronegative.

CDR3 residues: CASSSNAGTEAFF. In DNA, the CDR3 is TGTGCCAGCAGTTCAAACGCCGGGACAGAAGCTTTCTTT. The chain links TRBV6-5 to TRBJ1-1; a weak D match, TRBD1 (6 bases). Trimming shortened V by 4 bases and J by 8 bases, and 14 bases separated the two germline ends. In germline, CDR1 is MNHEY, CDR2 SVGAGI. The CDR3 loop spans 13 amino acids.

The genes are TRBV9 and TRBJ1-4; 8 nucleotides line up with TRBD1. The V segment lost 0 bases and the J segment 5 bases; nucleotides outside the gene matches: 15. The germline gives CDR1 SGDLS, CDR2 YYNGEE. The CDR3 has 19 residues. The CDR3 DNA sequence: TGTGCCAGCAGCGTAGATTTGGGACTCTCCGGGACAGGAAATGAAAAACTGTTTTTT. Its protein product is CASSVDLGLSGTGNEKLFF.

The chain combines TRBV29-1 with TRBJ2-5, with TRBD2 matching over 12 bases. Trimming removed 6 bases from V and 2 bases from J; junction bases left unmatched: 1. The CDR3 covers 13 residues. The germline gives CDR1 SQVTM, CDR2 ANQGSEA. The CDR3 spells CSVGLAGQETQYF. CDR3 coding DNA: TGCAGCGTCGGACTAGCGGGGCAAGAGACCCAGTACTTC.

The chain combines TRBV5-4 with TRBJ1-1; TRBD1 agrees at 7 bases. The germline gives CDR1 SGHNT, CDR2 YYREEE (reference sequence). V was clipped by 4 bases and J by 6 bases; unmatched bases: 9. This CDR3 contains 14 residues. The CDR3 region has the DNA TGTGCCAGCAGCACCTTACAGGGGAAGGCTGAAGCTTTCTTT. Amino acids: CASSTLQGKAEAFF. Together with reference TRBV5-4 and TRBJ1-1, the CDR3 gives the full variable domain: ETGVTQSPTHLIKTRGQQVTLRCSSQSGHNTVSWYQQALGQGPQFIFQYYREEENGRGNFPPRFSGLQFPNYSSELNVNALELDDSALYLCASSTLQGKAEAFFGQGTRLTVV.

The gene calls are TRBV5-1 and TRBJ2-5; 7 positions match TRBD1. The CDR3 is made up of 15 amino acids. The J segment lost 3 bases and the V segment lost 0 bases, leaving 5 bases of the junction unmatched. CDR1 and CDR2 from the germline V gene are SGHRS and YFSETQ. The CDR3 DNA follows: TGCGCCAGCAGCTTGGTGACAGGGAGTAAAGAGACCCAGTACTTC. Protein sequence: CASSLVTGSKETQYF.

The chain recombines TRBV18 with TRBJ2-7, with 9 bases fitting TRBD1. V lost 3 bases and J lost 6; bases outside the gene matches: 3. Germline CDR1 is KGHSH and CDR2 is LQKENI. There are 13 residues in the CDR3. CDR3 in DNA: TGTGCCAGCTCACCGGGACAGGGCGGCGAGCAGTACTTC. Translated: CASSPGQGGEQYF.

The chain recombines TRBV7-9 with TRBJ2-3, with a possible D match to TRBD1 (5 bases). The length of the CDR3 is 13 residues. Germline CDR1 SEHNR, CDR2 FQNEAQ (reference sequence). Trimming left V 6 bases short and J 0 bases short, with 7 bases between. This CDR3 is CASSGASTDTQYF. The CDR3 DNA reads TGTGCCAGCAGTGGGGCGAGCACAGATACGCAGTATTTT.

This sequence joins TRBV11-2 and TRBJ1-1; a possible D gene is TRBD1 (6 bases). Trimming took off 2 bases at V and 1 base at J, with 14 bases between the two ends. This CDR3 contains 16 residues. CDR1 and CDR2 from the germline V gene are SGHAT and FQNNGV. The CDR3 DNA reads as TGTGCCAGCAGCTTATCAGGGGTTGGGGGGAACACTGAAGCTTTCTTT. Protein product: CASSLSGVGGNTEAFF.

This chain joins TRBV6-4 and TRBJ2-1; tentative D call: TRBD1 (6 bases). The CDR3 length is 16 residues. Germline CDR1 and CDR2: MRHNA and SNTAGT. The ends were cut back, 4 bases at V and 0 bases at J, with 13 bases in the middle. The CDR3 is CASSVGAGSSYNEQFF. CDR3 bases: TGTGCCAGCAGTGTGGGGGCGGGCAGCTCCTACAATGAGCAGTTCTTC.

The chain carries TRBV5-1 and TRBJ2-7; the match to TRBD2 covers 8 bases. After removal of 4 bases from V and 6 bases from J, the junction contained 12 bases not matched to a gene. The CDR3 extends over 15 amino acids. Germline-derived CDR1 and CDR2 are SGHRS and YFSETQ. In DNA, the CDR3 is TGCGCCAGCAGCCCTGCGGGGACTAGTGGTCTCGAGCAGTACTTC. The encoded protein is CASSPAGTSGLEQYF. Complete variable domain (other parts from reference TRBV5-1 and TRBJ2-7): KAGVTQTPRYLIKTRGQQVTLSCSPISGHRSVSWYQQTPGQGLQFLFEYFSETQRNKGNFPGRFSGRQFSNSRSEMNVSTLELGDSALYLCASSPAGTSGLEQYFGPGTRLTVT.

V is TRBV19 and J is TRBJ1-1; weak D call: TRBD1 (5 bases). V dropped 9 bases and J dropped 5 bases, with 16 bases sitting between them. Looked up from germline, CDR1 is LNHDA and CDR2 is SQIVND (reference sequence). There are 13 residues in the CDR3. The CDR3 nucleotides read TGTGCCAGCAGGGTTTTAGAAGAGACTGAAGCTTTCTTT. Its translation is CASRVLEETEAFF.

The chain combines TRBV6-6 with TRBJ1-6, with D uncertain. CDR3 length: 16 amino acids. The germline CDR1 and CDR2 sequences are MNHNY and SVGAGI (reference sequence). Trimming pared 0 bases from V and 10 bases from J, leaving 16 bases between. The CDR3 DNA is TGTGCCAGCAGTTACTCCCGGGAAAGGGAGTACTCACCCCTCCACTTT. The encoded protein is CASSYSREREYSPLHF.

The chain combines TRBV4-1 with TRBJ1-2, with D possibly matching TRBD1 (6 bases). The V end was cut by 4 bases, the J end by 8 bases, with 23 bases between. This CDR3 is built from 16 residues. Germline loops: CDR1 MGHRA, CDR2 YSYEKL. For the CDR3, the DNA is TGCGCCAGCAGCCCAAGCCGGGGCAGGGGAAAAGAGGGCTACACCTTC. Its protein product is CASSPSRGRGKEGYTF.

V and J are TRBV7-8 and TRBJ2-7; D unresolved. The CDR3 totals 12 residues. CDR1 is SGHVS and CDR2 is FQNEAQ in the germline V gene. V dropped 5 bases and J dropped 3 bases, with 8 bases sitting between them. The DNA of the CDR3 is TGTGCCAGCAGCAAATATAGCTACGAGCAGTACTTC. It encodes CASSKYSYEQYF. Complete variable domain (other parts from reference TRBV7-8 and TRBJ2-7): GAGVSQSPRYKVAKRGQDVALRCDPISGHVSLFWYQQALGQGPEFLTYFQNEAQLDKSGLPSDRFFAERPEGSVSTLKIQRTQQEDSAVYLCASSKYSYEQYFGPGTRLTVT.

The J gene is TRBJ2-5, the V gene TRBV4-2, with TRBD2 matching over 7 bases. Germline-derived CDR1 and CDR2 are LGHNA and YNFKEQ. The V segment lost 5 bases and the J segment 5 bases; nucleotides outside the gene matches: 17. The CDR3 extends over 17 amino acids. The CDR3 bases are TGTGCCAGCAGCGCTGGGTTAAGGGAGGGCTTTGGGGAGACCCAGTACTTC. Its translation: CASSAGLREGFGETQYF.